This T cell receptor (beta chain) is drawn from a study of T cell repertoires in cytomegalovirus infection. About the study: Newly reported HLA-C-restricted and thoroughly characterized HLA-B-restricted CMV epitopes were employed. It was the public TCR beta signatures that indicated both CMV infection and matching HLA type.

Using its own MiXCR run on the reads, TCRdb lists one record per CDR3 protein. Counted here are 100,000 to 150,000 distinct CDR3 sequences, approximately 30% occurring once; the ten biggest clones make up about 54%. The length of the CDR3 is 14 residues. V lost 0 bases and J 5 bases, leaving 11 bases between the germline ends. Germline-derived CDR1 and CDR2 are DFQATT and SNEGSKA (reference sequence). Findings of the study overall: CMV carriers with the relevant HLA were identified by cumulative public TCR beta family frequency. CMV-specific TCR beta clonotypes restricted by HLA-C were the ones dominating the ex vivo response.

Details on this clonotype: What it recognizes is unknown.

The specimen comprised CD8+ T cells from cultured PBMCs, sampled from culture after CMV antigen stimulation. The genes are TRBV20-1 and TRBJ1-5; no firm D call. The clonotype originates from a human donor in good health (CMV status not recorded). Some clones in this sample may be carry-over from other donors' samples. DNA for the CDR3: TGCAGTGCTAGAGAACCCCTACGGGATCAGCCCCAGCATTTT. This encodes CSAREPLRDQPQHF.